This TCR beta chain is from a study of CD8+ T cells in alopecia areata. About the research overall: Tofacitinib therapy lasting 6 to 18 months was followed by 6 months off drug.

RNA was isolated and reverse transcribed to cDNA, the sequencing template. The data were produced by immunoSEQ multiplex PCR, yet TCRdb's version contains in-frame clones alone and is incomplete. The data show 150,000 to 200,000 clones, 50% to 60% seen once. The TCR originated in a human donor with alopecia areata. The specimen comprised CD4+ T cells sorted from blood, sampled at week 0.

The DNA for the CDR3 is TGTGCCAGCAGCCCCCTCGGGACAGGGAACTACGGGGAGCTGTTTTTT. It specifies CASSPLGTGNYGELFF. The chain carries TRBV7-2 and TRBJ2-2; 9 positions agree with TRBD1. V shed 5 bases and J 7 bases; nucleotides not matched to a gene: 11. This CDR3 region has 16 residues. Per the germline V gene, CDR1 is SGHTA and CDR2 is FQGNSA.